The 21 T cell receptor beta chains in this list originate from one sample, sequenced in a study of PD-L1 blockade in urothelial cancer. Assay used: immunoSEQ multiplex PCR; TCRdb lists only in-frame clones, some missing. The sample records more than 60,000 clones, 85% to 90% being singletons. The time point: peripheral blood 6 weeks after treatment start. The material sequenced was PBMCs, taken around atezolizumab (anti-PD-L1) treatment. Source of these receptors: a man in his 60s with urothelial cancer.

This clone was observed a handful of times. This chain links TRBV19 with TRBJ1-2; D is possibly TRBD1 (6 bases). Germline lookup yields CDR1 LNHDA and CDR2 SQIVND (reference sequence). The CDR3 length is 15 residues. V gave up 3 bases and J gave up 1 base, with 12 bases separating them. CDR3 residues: CASSIPAGDNYGYTF. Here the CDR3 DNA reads TGTGCCAGTAGTATTCCCGCAGGGGATAACTATGGCTACACCTTC.

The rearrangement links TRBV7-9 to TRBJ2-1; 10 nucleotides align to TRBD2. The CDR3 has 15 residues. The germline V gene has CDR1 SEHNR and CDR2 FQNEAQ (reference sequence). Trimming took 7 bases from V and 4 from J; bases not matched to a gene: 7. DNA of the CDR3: TGTGCCAGCAATAAGCGGGAGGGCCGGTACAATGAGCAGTTCTTC. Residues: CASNKREGRYNEQFF. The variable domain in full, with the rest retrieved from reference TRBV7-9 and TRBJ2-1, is DTGVSQNPRHKITKRGQNVTFRCDPISEHNRLYWYRQTLGQGPEFLTYFQNEAQLEKSRLLSDRFSAERPKGSFSTLEIQRTEQGDSAMYLCASNKREGRYNEQFFGPGTRLTVL.

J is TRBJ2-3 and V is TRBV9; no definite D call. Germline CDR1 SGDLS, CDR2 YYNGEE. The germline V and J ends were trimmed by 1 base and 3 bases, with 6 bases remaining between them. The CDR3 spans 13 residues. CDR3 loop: CASSVRETDTQYF. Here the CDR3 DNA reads TGTGCCAGCAGCGTACGCGAAACAGATACGCAGTATTTT.

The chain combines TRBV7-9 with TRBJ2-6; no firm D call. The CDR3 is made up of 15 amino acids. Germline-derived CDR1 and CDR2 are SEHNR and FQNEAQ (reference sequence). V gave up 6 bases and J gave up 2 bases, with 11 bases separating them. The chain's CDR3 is CASRPGPPGANVLTF. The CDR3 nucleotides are TGTGCCAGCAGGCCAGGTCCTCCTGGGGCCAACGTCCTGACTTTC. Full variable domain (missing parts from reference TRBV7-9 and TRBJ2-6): DTGVSQNPRHKITKRGQNVTFRCDPISEHNRLYWYRQTLGQGPEFLTYFQNEAQLEKSRLLSDRFSAERPKGSFSTLEIQRTEQGDSAMYLCASRPGPPGANVLTFGAGSRLTVL.

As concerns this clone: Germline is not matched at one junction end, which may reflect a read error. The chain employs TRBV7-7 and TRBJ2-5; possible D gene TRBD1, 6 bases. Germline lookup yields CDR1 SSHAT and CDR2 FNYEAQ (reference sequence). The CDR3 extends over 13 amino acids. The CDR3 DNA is TGTGCTAGCAGCACTGGACAGAAAGAGACCCAGTACTTC. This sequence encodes CASSTGQKETQYF.

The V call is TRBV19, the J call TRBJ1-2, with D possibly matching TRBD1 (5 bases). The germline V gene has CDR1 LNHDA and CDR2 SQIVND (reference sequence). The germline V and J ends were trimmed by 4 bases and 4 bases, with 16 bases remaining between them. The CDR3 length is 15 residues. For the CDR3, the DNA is TGTGCCAGTAGTAAAAAGACAGAGAACATCTATGGCTACACCTTC. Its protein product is CASSKKTENIYGYTF.

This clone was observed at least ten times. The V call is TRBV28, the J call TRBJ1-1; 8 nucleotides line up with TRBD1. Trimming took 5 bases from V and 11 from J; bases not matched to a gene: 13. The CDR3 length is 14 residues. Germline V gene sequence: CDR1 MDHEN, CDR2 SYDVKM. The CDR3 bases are TGTGCCAGCAGTCCTCCGGGACAGGCTGGTAGGGCTTTCTTT. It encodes CASSPPGQAGRAFF.

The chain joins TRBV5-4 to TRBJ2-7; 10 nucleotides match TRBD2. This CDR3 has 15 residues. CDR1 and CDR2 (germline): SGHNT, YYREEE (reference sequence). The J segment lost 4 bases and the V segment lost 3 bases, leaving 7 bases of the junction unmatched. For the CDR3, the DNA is TGTGCCAGCAGCTATCCGGGACTAGCGATATACGAGCAGTACTTC. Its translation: CASSYPGLAIYEQYF.

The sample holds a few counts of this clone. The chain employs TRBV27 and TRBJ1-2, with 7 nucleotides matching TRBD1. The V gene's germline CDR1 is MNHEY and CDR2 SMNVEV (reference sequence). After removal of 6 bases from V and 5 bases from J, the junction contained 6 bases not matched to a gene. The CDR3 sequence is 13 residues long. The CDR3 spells CASRGGAEYGYTF. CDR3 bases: TGTGCCAGCAGAGGGGGCGCGGAATATGGCTACACCTTC.

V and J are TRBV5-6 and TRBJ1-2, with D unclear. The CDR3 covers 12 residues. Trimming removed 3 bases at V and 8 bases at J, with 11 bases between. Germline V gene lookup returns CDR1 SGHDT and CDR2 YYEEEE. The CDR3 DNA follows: TGTGCCAGCAGCTACGGCGGGGAGGGCTACACCTTC. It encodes CASSYGGEGYTF. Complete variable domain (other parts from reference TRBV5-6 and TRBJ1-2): DAGVTQSPTHLIKTRGQQVTLRCSPKSGHDTVSWYQQALGQGPQFIFQYYEEEERQRGNFPDRFSGHQFPNYSSELNVNALLLGDSALYLCASSYGGEGYTFGSGTRLTVV.

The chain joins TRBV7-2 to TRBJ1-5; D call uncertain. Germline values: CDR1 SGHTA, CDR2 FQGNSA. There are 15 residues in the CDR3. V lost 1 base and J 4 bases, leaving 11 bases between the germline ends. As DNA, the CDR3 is TGTGCCAGCAGCTTAGACCCGGGAGAAAATCAGCCCCAGCATTTT. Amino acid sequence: CASSLDPGENQPQHF.

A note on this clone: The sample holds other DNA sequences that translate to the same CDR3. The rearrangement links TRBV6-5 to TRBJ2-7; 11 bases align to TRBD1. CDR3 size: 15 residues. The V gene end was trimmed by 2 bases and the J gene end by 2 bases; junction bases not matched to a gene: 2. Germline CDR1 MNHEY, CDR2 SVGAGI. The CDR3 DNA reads TGTGCCAGCAGTTACAGGGACAGGGGGACCTACGAGCAGTACTTC. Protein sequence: CASSYRDRGTYEQYF.

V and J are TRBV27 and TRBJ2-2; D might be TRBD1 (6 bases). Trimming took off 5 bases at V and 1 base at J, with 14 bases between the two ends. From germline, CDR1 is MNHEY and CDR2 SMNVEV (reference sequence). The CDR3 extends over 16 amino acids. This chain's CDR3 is CASSRIGQMNTGELFF. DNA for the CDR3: TGTGCCAGCAGTCGGATAGGACAGATGAACACCGGGGAGCTGTTTTTT.

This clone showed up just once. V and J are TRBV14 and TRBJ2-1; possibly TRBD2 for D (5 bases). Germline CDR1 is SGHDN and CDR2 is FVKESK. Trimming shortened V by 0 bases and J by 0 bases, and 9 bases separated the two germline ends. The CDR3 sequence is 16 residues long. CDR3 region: CASSQDVGSSYNEQFF. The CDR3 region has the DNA TGTGCCAGCAGCCAAGACGTGGGGAGCTCCTACAATGAGCAGTTCTTC. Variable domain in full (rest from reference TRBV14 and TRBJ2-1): EAGVTQFPSHSVIEKGQTVTLRCDPISGHDNLYWYRRVMGKEIKFLLHFVKESKQDESGMPNNRFLAERTGGTYSTLKVQPAELEDSGVYFCASSQDVGSSYNEQFFGPGTRLTVL.

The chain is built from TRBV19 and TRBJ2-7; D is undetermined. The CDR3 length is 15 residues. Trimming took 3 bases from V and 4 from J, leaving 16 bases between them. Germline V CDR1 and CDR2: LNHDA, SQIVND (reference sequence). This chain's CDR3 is CASSIGPNPYYEQYF. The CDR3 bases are TGTGCCAGTAGTATCGGTCCCAACCCGTATTACGAGCAGTACTTC.

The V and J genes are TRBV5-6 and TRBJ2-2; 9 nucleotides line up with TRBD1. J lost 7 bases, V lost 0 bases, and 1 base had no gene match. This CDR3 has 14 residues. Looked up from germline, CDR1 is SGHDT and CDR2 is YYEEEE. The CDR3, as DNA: TGTGCCAGCAGCTTGGACAGGGGGCTCGGGGAGCTGTTTTTT. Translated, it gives CASSLDRGLGELFF.

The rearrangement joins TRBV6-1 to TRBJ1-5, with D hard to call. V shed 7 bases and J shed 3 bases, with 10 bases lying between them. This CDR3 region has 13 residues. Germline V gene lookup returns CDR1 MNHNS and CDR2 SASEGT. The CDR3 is CASIRRPNQPQHF. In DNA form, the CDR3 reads TGTGCCAGCATTCGGCGGCCCAATCAGCCCCAGCATTTT.

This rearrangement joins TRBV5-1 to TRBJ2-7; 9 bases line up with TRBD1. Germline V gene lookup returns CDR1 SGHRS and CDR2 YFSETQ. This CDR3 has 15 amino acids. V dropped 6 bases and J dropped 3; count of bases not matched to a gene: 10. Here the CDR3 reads CASTMGQGLYYEQYF. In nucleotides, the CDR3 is TGCGCCAGCACTATGGGACAGGGACTATACTACGAGCAGTACTTC.

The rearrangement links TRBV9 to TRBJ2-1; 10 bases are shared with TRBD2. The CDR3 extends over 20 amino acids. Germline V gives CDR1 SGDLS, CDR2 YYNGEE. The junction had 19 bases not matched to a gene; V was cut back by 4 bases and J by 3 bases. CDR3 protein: CASSFGPGTSVNPSYNEQFF. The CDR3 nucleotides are TGTGCCAGCAGCTTCGGACCCGGGACTAGCGTTAACCCAAGCTACAATGAGCAGTTCTTC.

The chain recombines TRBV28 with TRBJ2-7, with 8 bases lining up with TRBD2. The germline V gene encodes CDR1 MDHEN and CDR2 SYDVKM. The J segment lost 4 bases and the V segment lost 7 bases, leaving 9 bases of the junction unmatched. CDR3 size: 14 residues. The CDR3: CASTAGGAVYEQYF. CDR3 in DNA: TGTGCCAGCACCGCGGGGGGCGCAGTTTACGAGCAGTACTTC.

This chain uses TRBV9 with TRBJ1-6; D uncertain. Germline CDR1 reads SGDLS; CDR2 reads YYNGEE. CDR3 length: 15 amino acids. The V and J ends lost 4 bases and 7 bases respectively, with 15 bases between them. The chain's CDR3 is CASSLYSVTNSPLHF. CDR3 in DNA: TGTGCCAGCAGCTTATACAGTGTGACGAATTCACCCCTCCACTTT.